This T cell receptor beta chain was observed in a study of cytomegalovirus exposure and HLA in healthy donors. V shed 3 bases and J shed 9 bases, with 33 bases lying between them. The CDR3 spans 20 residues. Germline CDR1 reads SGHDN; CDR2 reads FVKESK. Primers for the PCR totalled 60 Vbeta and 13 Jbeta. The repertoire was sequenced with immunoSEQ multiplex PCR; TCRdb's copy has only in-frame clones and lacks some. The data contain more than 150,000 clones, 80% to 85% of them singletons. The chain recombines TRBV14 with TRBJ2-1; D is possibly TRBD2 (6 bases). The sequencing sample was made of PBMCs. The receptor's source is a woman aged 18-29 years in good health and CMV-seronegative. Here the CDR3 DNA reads TGTGCCAGCAGCCAGTCCCTGGCAGAGGGAAGAGGTTCCTTGGGGGGTGAGCAGTTCTTC. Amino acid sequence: CASSQSLAEGRGSLGGEQFF.